Presented here are 18 T cell receptor beta chains from one specimen sequenced in a study of beta chain features in type 1 diabetes. Expressed TCRB transcripts were sequenced, since all the RNA that had been isolated was reverse transcribed. TCRdb keeps only in-frame clones here, not all; method: immunoSEQ multiplex PCR. The sample lists some 900,000 clones; roughly 16% were seen once. The sample consisted of naive CD4+ T cells from blood. All receptors derive from a woman between 18 and 29 years old in good health.

The V call is TRBV19, the J call TRBJ2-6; tentative D call: TRBD2 (6 bases). Germline V lookup: CDR1 LNHDA, CDR2 SQIVND (reference sequence). This CDR3 contains 15 residues. Trimming cost V 6 bases and J 2 bases, with 11 bases left between them. This chain's CDR3 is CASRPGEAGANVLTF. DNA of the CDR3: TGTGCCAGTAGACCGGGGGAAGCTGGGGCCAACGTCCTGACTTTC. The complete variable domain, with remaining parts taken from reference TRBV19 and TRBJ2-6, reads DGGITQSPKYLFRKEGQNVTLSCEQNLNHDAMYWYRQDPGQGLRLIYYSQIVNDFQKGDIAEGYSVSREKKESFPLTVTSAQKNPTAFYLCASRPGEAGANVLTFGAGSRLTVL.

The rearrangement links TRBV28 to TRBJ2-7, with 7 bases fitting TRBD2. J was trimmed by 2 bases and V by 5 bases; bases with no gene match: 6. The germline V gene has CDR1 MDHEN and CDR2 SYDVKM. The CDR3 runs to 14 residues. The CDR3 bases are TGTGCCAGCAGTCAGTGGGACTATACCTACGAGCAGTACTTC. It codes for CASSQWDYTYEQYF.

The J gene is TRBJ2-3, the V gene TRBV5-4; 11 bases map to TRBD2. With V trimmed by 3 bases and J by 2 bases, 5 bases remained unmatched. Germline CDR1 and CDR2: SGHNT and YYREEE (reference sequence). This CDR3 comprises 16 residues. The CDR3 DNA is TGTGCCAGCAGCTCCAAGGGACTAGCGGACACAGATACGCAGTATTTT. Translation gives CASSSKGLADTDTQYF.

This clone was seen only a few times. This chain uses TRBV10-3 with TRBJ2-7; 8 bases fit TRBD1. This CDR3 is 14 amino acids long. Germline V gives CDR1 ENHRY, CDR2 SYGVKD. The junction had 12 bases not matched to a gene; V was cut back by 7 bases and J by 7 bases. The CDR3 protein is CAITLDRVVGEQYF. CDR3 nucleotides: TGTGCCATCACTCTGGACAGGGTAGTAGGAGAGCAGTACTTC.

The genes are TRBV7-6 and TRBJ2-2; 10 bases fit TRBD2. The CDR3 consists of 16 residues. The junction had 7 bases not matched to a gene; V was cut back by 2 bases and J by 7 bases. CDR1 and CDR2 from the germline V gene are SGHVS and FNYEAQ. The CDR3 loop reads CASSLFGTSAVGELFF. Written as DNA, the CDR3 is TGTGCCAGCAGCTTATTTGGGACTAGCGCTGTCGGGGAGCTGTTTTTT.

This chain uses TRBV7-9 with TRBJ2-7; 7 bases map to TRBD1. Germline V lookup: CDR1 SEHNR, CDR2 FQNEAQ (reference sequence). With 1 base clipped from V and 1 base from J, the junction kept 4 bases outside the gene matches. This CDR3 comprises 15 residues. Written as DNA, the CDR3 is TGTGCCAGCAGCTTAGTAGGACAGGTATCCTACGAGCAGTACTTC. It is translated as CASSLVGQVSYEQYF.

The genes are TRBV4-2 and TRBJ2-7; 7 nucleotides line up with TRBD2. The germline V gene encodes CDR1 LGHNA and CDR2 YNFKEQ. This CDR3 comprises 15 residues. V was pared by 5 bases and J by 2 bases, with 9 bases of the junction left unmatched. This CDR3 is CASSARASGPYEQYF. In DNA form, the CDR3 reads TGTGCCAGCAGCGCCAGGGCTAGCGGACCCTACGAGCAGTACTTC.

V and J are TRBV18 and TRBJ2-7; tentatively, D is TRBD1 (6 bases). The V and J ends lost 0 bases and 6 bases respectively, with 9 bases between them. Germline CDR1 and CDR2: KGHSH and LQKENI. This CDR3 contains 13 residues. The CDR3 protein is CASSPPTGSEQYF. Written as DNA, the CDR3 is TGTGCCAGCTCACCACCCACAGGGAGCGAGCAGTACTTC.

This clone showed up just a few times. V and J are TRBV28 and TRBJ2-2; D ambiguous. Germline values: CDR1 MDHEN, CDR2 SYDVKM. V was trimmed by 8 bases and J by 6 bases, leaving 10 bases between them. The CDR3 sequence is 12 residues long. The CDR3 is CASDKRSGELFF. The CDR3 bases are TGTGCCAGCGATAAAAGGTCCGGGGAGCTGTTTTTT. The complete variable domain, with remaining parts taken from reference TRBV28 and TRBJ2-2, reads DVKVTQSSRYLVKRTGEKVFLECVQDMDHENMFWYRQDPGLGLRLIYFSYDVKMKEKGDIPEGYSVSREKKERFSLILESASTNQTSMYLCASDKRSGELFFGEGSRLTVL.

The chain uses TRBV6-6 and TRBJ1-5; a weak D match, TRBD1 (5 bases). The germline V gene has CDR1 MNHNY and CDR2 SVGAGI (reference sequence). Trimming took off 0 bases at V and 10 bases at J, with 16 bases between the two ends. The CDR3 runs to 15 residues. CDR3 sequence: CASSYSTAGIGPQHF. As DNA, the CDR3 is TGTGCCAGCAGTTACTCGACGGCAGGGATAGGCCCCCAGCATTTT.

The chain recombines TRBV28 with TRBJ2-2; tentatively, D is TRBD1 (6 bases). Germline loops: CDR1 MDHEN, CDR2 SYDVKM. V lost 5 bases and J 6 bases, leaving 16 bases between the germline ends. The CDR3 has 15 amino acids. The CDR3 DNA follows: TGTGCCAGCAGTCGAGACAGGATAACGGCCGGGGAGCTGTTTTTT. It codes for CASSRDRITAGELFF.

This clone has only a few counts. This sequence joins TRBV5-4 and TRBJ2-6; a possible D gene is TRBD2 (6 bases). Germline V gene sequence: CDR1 SGHNT, CDR2 YYREEE (reference sequence). V lost 1 base to trimming and J lost 1 base, with 9 bases between them. The CDR3 extends over 16 amino acids. CDR3 bases: TGTGCCAGCAGCTTGCGGGCGGGGTCTGGGGCCAACGTCCTGACTTTC. This gives the protein CASSLRAGSGANVLTF.

The V call is TRBV2, the J call TRBJ2-5, with D perhaps matching TRBD1 or TRBD2 (5 bases each). The CDR3 length is 16 residues. Trimming shortened V by 3 bases and J by 4 bases, and 18 bases separated the two germline ends. Germline lookup yields CDR1 SNHLY and CDR2 FYNNEI. The chain's CDR3 is CASSEVKGRDAETQYF. DNA of the CDR3: TGTGCCAGCAGTGAGGTGAAGGGCAGGGACGCAGAGACCCAGTACTTC.

This clone has a handful of counts. The rearrangement uses TRBV4-1 and TRBJ1-4; D ambiguous. The length of the CDR3 is 13 residues. CDR1 MGHRA and CDR2 YSYEKL come from the germline V gene. The V gene lost 0 bases and the J gene lost 10 bases, with 9 bases spanning the gap. CDR3 region: CASSQEVLGKLFF. The CDR3 nucleotides read TGCGCCAGCAGCCAAGAGGTGCTCGGAAAACTGTTTTTT.

The gene calls are TRBV4-1 and TRBJ1-5, with D possibly being TRBD1 (5 bases). Germline CDR1 MGHRA, CDR2 YSYEKL. The CDR3 covers 17 residues. The V end lost 3 bases, the J end lost 5 bases, and 20 bases lay between the germline ends. CDR3 sequence: CASSQGRAGIRDQPQHF. The CDR3 region has the DNA TGCGCCAGCAGCCAGGGCAGGGCGGGGATCCGGGATCAGCCCCAGCATTTT.

The chain couples TRBV4-3 to TRBJ2-7; D is ambiguous. The CDR3 contains 15 residues. V was cut by 1 base and J by 2 bases, with 12 bases left in between. CDR1 LGHNA and CDR2 YSLEER come from the germline V gene. The CDR3: CASSQGPHATYEQYF. CDR3 in DNA: TGCGCCAGCAGCCAAGGGCCTCACGCCACCTACGAGCAGTACTTC.

CDR3 loop: CASSTWTGWIHEQYF. CDR3 in DNA: TGTGCCAGCAGCACCTGGACAGGGTGGATCCACGAGCAGTACTTC. V gene TRBV21-1 combines with J gene TRBJ2-7; the table assigns TRBD1, which was not confirmed against the DNA. TRBV21-1 is a listed pseudogene. CDR3 length: 15 residues.

CDR3 residues: CASSPAVGNEQFF. CDR3 coding DNA: TGTGCCAGCAGCCCGGCGGTGGGCAATGAGCAGTTCTTC. The chain joins TRBV11-2 to TRBJ2-1; D is ambiguous. V lost 5 bases and J 6 bases, leaving 11 bases between the germline ends. The CDR3 covers 13 residues. Germline lookup yields CDR1 SGHAT and CDR2 FQNNGV.